These 22 T cell receptor beta chains share one sample of origin, sequenced in a study of cytomegalovirus exposure and HLA in healthy donors. PCR primers comprised 60 Vbeta and 13 Jbeta primers. Sequencing used immunoSEQ multiplex PCR; TCRdb keeps in-frame clones, though not all of them. Of 150,000 to 200,000 clones detected, roughly 70% appear once; the ten largest clones hold about 3%. The sample was PBMCs. These receptors were taken from a male donor in good health and CMV-seronegative.

V is TRBV7-2 and J is TRBJ1-1; a weak D match, TRBD1 (6 bases). The V end was cut by 1 base, the J end by 4 bases, with 16 bases between. Germline V gives CDR1 SGHTA, CDR2 FQGNSA. This CDR3 region has 16 residues. Here the CDR3 DNA reads TGTGCCAGCAGCTTAGATAACAGGGCAATGGGCACTGAAGCTTTCTTT. Translation gives CASSLDNRAMGTEAFF.

With respect to this clone: Other DNA sequences within the sample encode an identical CDR3. This sequence joins TRBV2 and TRBJ1-5; 8 nucleotides align to TRBD1. The CDR3 contains 15 residues. J lost 0 bases, V lost 6 bases, and 4 bases had no gene match. Germline V lookup: CDR1 SNHLY, CDR2 FYNNEI. The CDR3 loop is CASRIQGVSNQPQHF. The CDR3 DNA reads as TGTGCCAGCAGAATACAGGGGGTTAGCAATCAGCCCCAGCATTTT.

V is TRBV5-6 and J is TRBJ2-4, with D possibly TRBD1 on 5 matching bases. The length of the CDR3 is 19 residues. V lost 1 base to trimming and J lost 0 bases, with 20 bases between them. Germline CDR1 SGHDT, CDR2 YYEEEE. Written as DNA, the CDR3 is TGTGCCAGCAGCTTGCGCGCCAGTCCAGGGCTTATAGCCAAAAACATTCAGTACTTC. Protein product: CASSLRASPGLIAKNIQYF.

This clone was detected only once. The chain combines TRBV4-3 with TRBJ1-6; 8 nucleotides align to TRBD1. The germline CDR1 and CDR2 sequences are LGHNA and YSLEER. Trimming cost V 0 bases and J 7 bases; bases outside gene matches: 5. There are 16 residues in the CDR3. CDR3 region: CASSQEAGGQNSPLHF. CDR3 DNA: TGCGCCAGCAGCCAAGAGGCAGGGGGCCAAAATTCACCCCTCCACTTT.

The rearrangement joins TRBV9 to TRBJ1-5; the D gene is possibly TRBD1 (5 bases). This CDR3 has 21 residues. V was shortened by 4 bases and J by 0 bases, with 29 bases between the two germline ends. The germline V gene encodes CDR1 SGDLS and CDR2 YYNGEE. CDR3: CASSPRRNPYRRFISNQPQHF. CDR3 DNA sequence: TGTGCCAGCAGCCCCCGAAGGAACCCTTACAGGAGATTTATTAGCAATCAGCCCCAGCATTTT.

The V call is TRBV9, the J call TRBJ2-1; 7 positions agree with TRBD2. Losses at the gene ends were 4 bases for V and 1 base for J; bases not matched to a gene: 11. Germline CDR1 reads SGDLS; CDR2 reads YYNGEE. The CDR3 runs to 17 residues. DNA of the CDR3: TGTGCCAGCAGCCCCCCAATTTCAGCGGGATCCTACAATGAGCAGTTCTTC. This codes for CASSPPISAGSYNEQFF.

To note about this clone: A read error may account for a junction end that differs from germline. This sample includes further DNA sequences coding for the same CDR3. This chain links TRBV28 with TRBJ2-3; TRBD2 might be the D (5 bases). This CDR3 spans 17 amino acids. CDR1 and CDR2 (germline): MDHEN, SYDVKM. CDR3 coding DNA: TGCGCCAGCAGTTCTCGTAAGCGGCCCTCAGGCACAGATACGCAGTATTTT. This translates into CASSSRKRPSGTDTQYF.

The chain carries TRBV6-5 and TRBJ2-5, with 7 bases aligning to TRBD1. Germline CDR1 and CDR2: MNHEY and SVGAGI. With 10 bases clipped from V and 5 bases from J, the junction kept 10 bases outside the gene matches. CDR3 length: 13 amino acids. The CDR3 sequence is CATMGTAKETQYF. The DNA of the CDR3 is TGTGCCACCATGGGGACAGCTAAGGAGACCCAGTACTTC.

The chain combines TRBV18 with TRBJ2-3, with 7 bases aligning to TRBD1. J gave up 0 bases and V 5 bases, and 14 bases lay outside the gene matches. Per germline, CDR1 KGHSH and CDR2 LQKENI. The CDR3 length is 18 residues. For the CDR3, the DNA is TGTGCCAGCTCATCTTTCCGGGACAGAATTTTAAGCACAGATACGCAGTATTTT. Translating it yields CASSSFRDRILSTDTQYF.

The chain employs TRBV18 and TRBJ1-4; TRBD1 matches at 9 bases. The CDR3 has 16 amino acids. Germline V gives CDR1 KGHSH, CDR2 LQKENI. J lost 0 bases, V lost 3 bases, and 2 bases had no gene match. This chain's CDR3 is CASSPDRGATNEKLFF. CDR3 DNA sequence: TGTGCCAGCTCACCGGACAGGGGCGCAACTAATGAAAAACTGTTTTTT.

This clone has a handful of counts. This sequence joins TRBV18 and TRBJ2-1; TRBD2 matches 10 bases. Germline CDR1 and CDR2: KGHSH and LQKENI. CDR3 length equals 15 residues. J lost 6 bases, V lost 1 base, and 3 bases had no gene match. CDR3 protein: CASSPQGLASNEQFF. The CDR3 DNA is TGTGCCAGCTCACCACAGGGACTAGCGAGCAATGAGCAGTTCTTC.

The chain couples TRBV6-6 to TRBJ2-2; D may be TRBD1 (6 bases). The CDR3 sequence is 15 residues long. Per the germline V gene, CDR1 is MNHNY and CDR2 is SVGAGI (reference sequence). The V gene lost 6 bases and the J gene lost 4 bases, with 15 bases spanning the gap. The CDR3 protein is CASSPQGRGTGELFF. CDR3 sequence (DNA): TGTGCCAGCAGCCCCCAGGGGCGCGGCACCGGGGAGCTGTTTTTT.

The gene calls are TRBV28 and TRBJ2-7; D is perhaps TRBD2 (6 bases). The CDR3 runs to 16 residues. CDR1 and CDR2 from the germline V gene are MDHEN and SYDVKM. V was pared by 2 bases and J by 1 base, with 15 bases between. CDR3 amino acids: CASSLGSSGSSYEQYF. CDR3 nucleotide sequence: TGTGCCAGCAGTTTAGGGTCGAGCGGGTCTTCCTACGAGCAGTACTTC.

The chain couples TRBV2 to TRBJ2-3; 7 bases map to TRBD1. The CDR3 contains 12 residues. Germline V CDR1 and CDR2: SNHLY, FYNNEI. After removal of 7 bases from V and 4 bases from J, the junction contained 2 bases not matched to a gene. The DNA for the CDR3 is TGTGCCAGCAATGACAGGGCAGATACGCAGTATTTT. Its translation: CASNDRADTQYF.

The rearrangement uses TRBV13 and TRBJ2-7, with a weak D call TRBD2 (6 bases). The germline V gene encodes CDR1 PRHDT and CDR2 FYEKMQ (reference sequence). The CDR3 is 14 amino acids. V shed 4 bases and J shed 3 bases, with 13 bases lying between them. The CDR3, as DNA: TGTGCCAGCAGCTCAACCGGGACTGGCTACGAGCAGTACTTC. It codes for CASSSTGTGYEQYF.

V gene TRBV28 combines with J gene TRBJ1-3; 9 bases fit TRBD1. Per the germline V gene, CDR1 is MDHEN and CDR2 is SYDVKM. J lost 1 base, V lost 6 bases, and 4 bases had no gene match. CDR3 length: 15 residues. The CDR3 DNA is TGTGCCAGCAGACAGGGGGCCGAGTCTGGAAACACCATATATTTT. It codes for CASRQGAESGNTIYF. The full variable domain, in which reference TRBV28 and TRBJ1-3 provide the parts outside the CDR3, is DVKVTQSSRYLVKRTGEKVFLECVQDMDHENMFWYRQDPGLGLRLIYFSYDVKMKEKGDIPEGYSVSREKKERFSLILESASTNQTSMYLCASRQGAESGNTIYFGEGSWLTVV.

This clone was seen once. The V gene is TRBV28, the J gene TRBJ2-7, with D possibly matching TRBD2 (5 bases). Germline CDR1 and CDR2: MDHEN and SYDVKM. This CDR3 spans 15 amino acids. V was clipped by 2 bases and J by 0 bases, with 11 bases between them. CDR3 coding DNA: TGTGCCAGCAGTTTAGTGGGCGGGTCCTCCTACGAGCAGTACTTC. Amino acids: CASSLVGGSSYEQYF.

The genes are TRBV6-1 and TRBJ1-2; D possibly corresponds to TRBD1 (6 bases). CDR1 and CDR2 (germline): MNHNS, SASEGT. CDR3 length: 15 amino acids. The V end lost 6 bases, the J end lost 4 bases, and 18 bases lay between the germline ends. In DNA form, the CDR3 reads TGTGCCAGCAGCGCTAAGGGGGGACTATTCTATGGCTACACCTTC. Its translation is CASSAKGGLFYGYTF.

The gene calls are TRBV2 and TRBJ1-6, with a possible D match to TRBD1 (5 bases). Trimming removed 3 bases from V and 5 bases from J, with 8 bases in between. The CDR3 runs 14 residues. Germline assignment: CDR1 SNHLY and CDR2 FYNNEI. DNA of the CDR3: TGTGCCAGCAGTGAGGGGGGGAATAATTCACCCCTCCACTTT. It translates to CASSEGGNNSPLHF.

This chain links TRBV5-1 with TRBJ2-7; D is unclear. This CDR3 region has 14 residues. Germline values: CDR1 SGHRS, CDR2 YFSETQ. Trimming left V 1 base short and J 0 bases short, with 8 bases between. In nucleotides, the CDR3 is TGCGCCAGCAGCTTGTTCGAGAGCTCCTACGAGCAGTACTTC. Translating gives CASSLFESSYEQYF.

The rearrangement links TRBV19 to TRBJ2-7; 8 bases are a match to TRBD2. The V and J ends lost 6 bases and 3 bases, in that order; junction bases with no gene match: 1. CDR3 length equals 12 residues. Looked up from germline, CDR1 is LNHDA and CDR2 is SQIVND (reference sequence). The CDR3 loop is CASRSGSYEQYF. As DNA, the CDR3 is TGTGCCAGTAGGAGCGGGAGCTACGAGCAGTACTTC.

The chain has TRBV30 and TRBJ1-2, with D perhaps TRBD1 (6 bases). The CDR3 spans 11 residues. V was clipped by 5 bases and J by 8 bases, with 12 bases between them. Germline V gene data show CDR1 as GTSNPN and CDR2 as SVGIG (reference sequence). The CDR3 loop is CAWPGVRGYTF. In DNA, the CDR3 is TGTGCCTGGCCAGGGGTACGGGGCTACACCTTC. The full variable domain, with the rest looked up from reference TRBV30 and TRBJ1-2, is SQTIHQWPATLVQPVGSPLSLECTVEGTSNPNLYWYRQAAGRGLQLLFYSVGIGQISSEVPQNLSASRPQDRQFILSSKKLLLSDSGFYLCAWPGVRGYTFGSGTRLTVV.